A single T cell receptor beta chain is shown here with its context. Its antigen is undetermined. This record belongs to a study of T cell responses to AZD1222 COVID-19 vaccine. Trimming removed 0 bases at V and 9 bases at J, with 10 bases between. This CDR3 contains 13 residues. CDR1 is MNHEY and CDR2 is SVGAGI in the germline V gene. The study, taken as a whole, reports: Donors were largely white British and mainly female; clonal diversity was possibly underestimated. Baseline serology detected seropositivity in only 6 or 7 AZD1222 recipients.

Second-dose timings of about 4 or about 12 weeks were pooled. This table comes from immunoSEQ multiplex PCR, and its TCRdb copy is limited to in-frame clones, with some not included. The table has tens of thousands of clones, around 90% seen once; the top ten hold roughly 5.1%. V usage is TRBV6-5 and J usage is TRBJ2-3; possible D gene TRBD1, 6 bases. This clonotype originated in an adult who received the AZD1222 COVID-19 vaccine. The sequences come from peripheral blood, collected 28 days after the second AZD1222 dose. This chain's CDR3 is CASSYSMTGTQYF. The CDR3 DNA sequence: TGTGCCAGCAGTTACTCTATGACAGGCACGCAGTATTTT.